The present entry profiles one TCR beta chain with its context. Original analysis: From reference gene primer amplification, estimates of nucleated cell counts were derived. Data came from immunoSEQ multiplex PCR; TCRdb stores just in-frame clones and leaves some out. V and J calls and clone size are given by that table; D and trimming were obtained from the DNA. The sample has roughly 280,000 clones, about nine tenths seen once. This sample is drawn from a study of blood T cell repertoires in COVID-19. Overall study: There were acute and convalescent COVID-19 samples, and they came from the United States, Italy and Spain. The cDNA or gDNA used as material had been derived from T cells, B-cell-depleted T cells, or PBMCs.

The sequenced sample consisted of peripheral blood. This receptor was taken from a man aged 50 or older with acute or convalescent COVID-19.

CDR3 DNA sequence: TGTGCCAGCAGTTTATGGGCGGGGCTACCGCCGAACACTGAAGCTTTCTTT. Translating gives CASSLWAGLPPNTEAFF. J is TRBJ1-1 and V is TRBV27; TRBD1 might be the D (5 bases). Germline V gene data show CDR1 as MNHEY and CDR2 as SMNVEV (reference sequence). The V end was cut by 1 base, the J end by 1 base, with 16 bases between. CDR3 length: 17 residues.